This TCR beta chain was found in a study of human CD8 memory T cell subsets. Study findings and constraints: Chao1 estimates pointed to stem-like memory T cells having more diversity than precursor exhausted T cells did.

Production of TCR beta libraries used UMI-labeled 5' RACE as the method. Using the 5' RACE reads, TCRdb records one entry per CDR3 protein without DNA. Its table records 9,900 or so distinct CDR3 sequences. Germline V gives CDR1 SGHDT, CDR2 YYEEEE. The CDR3 is made up of 16 amino acids. Remarks on this clonotype: What it binds is not known.

The V call is TRBV5-6, the J call TRBJ2-4. The clonotype comes from a human donor in good health. Sequences were obtained from CD8+ stem-like memory T cells (TSCM and TCM) sorted from PBMCs. Subset denoted: stem-like memory CD8 T cells (TSTEM), CCR7+ PD-1- TIGIT-. This CDR3 reads CASSSGRILAKNIQYF.